The source of this TCR beta chain is a study of shared clonotypes between healthy human individuals. TCRdb keeps only in-frame clones here, not all; method: immunoSEQ multiplex PCR. The table records about 470,000 clones, roughly 83% of them present only once. CDR1 is MDHEN, CDR2 SYDVKM, per germline. The V and J ends lost 3 bases and 7 bases respectively, with 9 bases between them. This CDR3 is 12 amino acids long. The sample holds one count of this clone. This chain connects TRBV28 to TRBJ1-2; D perhaps matches TRBD1 (6 bases). The receptor's source is a woman between 40 and 55 years old in good health. Some clones in this sample may be carry-over from other donors' samples. The sequenced sample consisted of PBMCs. The DNA for the CDR3 is TGTGCCAGCAGTTTGAACAGGGTTGGCTACACCTTC. It translates to CASSLNRVGYTF.